A few counts support the clone carrying this TCR beta chain. Its antigen is still unknown. Constant-region reverse primers amplified full-length variable regions, followed by semi-nested Nested Universal Primer A PCR. TCRdb called the 5' RACE reads again in MiXCR, with one record for every CDR3 protein. The sample lists roughly 9,900 distinct CDR3 sequences, roughly a sixth seen once, with 3% to 4% in the top ten. Study-level results: The TCR gene usage of tumor memory CD4+ T cells clustered together with blood and lymph node memory CD4+ cells and with lymph node naive CD4+ cells.

Losses at the gene ends were 2 bases for V and 0 bases for J; bases not matched to a gene: 9. In germline, CDR1 is SGHRS, CDR2 YFSETQ. The CDR3 runs 17 residues. Cells sorted as Tregs were CD4+, CD25+ and CD127-/low. This TCR was sampled from a female donor with breast cancer. The rearrangement links TRBV5-1 to TRBJ2-5, with 8 bases aligning to TRBD2. The source material was Tregs sorted from a lymph node. Written as DNA, the CDR3 is TGCGCCAGCAGCTTCAACGCTAGCGGGCTAAACCAAGAGACCCAGTACTTC. As protein: CASSFNASGLNQETQYF.